The 3 T cell receptor beta chains given below trace back to one sample, sequenced in a study of identical twins listed by TCRdb under 2016. Receptors were amplified or captured by 5' RACE. The listed sequencing device is Illumina HiSeq 2000. TCRdb trimmed the raw reads at Q25, called clones with MiXCR and kept productive beta chains. Rows matching on CDR3 protein sequence are summarized as one entry with the most common DNA and genes. The sample includes about 340,000 distinct CDR3 sequences, with 9% to 15% observed a single time. Around 7.2% of the sample belongs to the ten largest clones. These same records also appear under a second study, on yellow fever vaccine responses in identical twins.

Source material: CD8+ T cells sorted from blood. The receptor source for this set is a woman aged 18-29 years in good health.

V gene TRBV27 combines with J gene TRBJ1-6; no clear D gene. Germline-derived CDR1 and CDR2 are MNHEY and SMNVEV (reference sequence). V shed 5 bases and J shed 0 bases, with 5 bases lying between them. CDR3 length equals 14 residues. This CDR3 is CASSPDSYNSPLHF. CDR3 coding DNA: TGTGCCAGCAGTCCAGACTCCTATAATTCACCCCTCCACTTT.

This clonotype was counted between two and nine times. V gene TRBV4-1 combines with J gene TRBJ2-7; D is uncertain. Between the trimmed V and J ends, which lost 2 bases and 3 bases, there was a span of 5 bases. The germline CDR1 and CDR2 sequences are MGHRA and YSYEKL. This CDR3 contains 12 residues. The CDR3 is CASSQPNYEQYF. The CDR3 DNA reads TGCGCCAGCAGCCAACCGAACTACGAGCAGTACTTC.

This clonotype was observed a handful of times. The chain recombines TRBV9 with TRBJ2-7, with 9 bases identical to TRBD1. With V trimmed by 4 bases and J by 10 bases, 12 bases remained unmatched. Germline values: CDR1 SGDLS, CDR2 YYNGEE. There are 14 residues in the CDR3. The CDR3 loop reads CASSTRDRDGGQYF. In DNA, the CDR3 is TGTGCCAGCAGCACTCGGGACAGGGATGGGGGCCAGTACTTC.